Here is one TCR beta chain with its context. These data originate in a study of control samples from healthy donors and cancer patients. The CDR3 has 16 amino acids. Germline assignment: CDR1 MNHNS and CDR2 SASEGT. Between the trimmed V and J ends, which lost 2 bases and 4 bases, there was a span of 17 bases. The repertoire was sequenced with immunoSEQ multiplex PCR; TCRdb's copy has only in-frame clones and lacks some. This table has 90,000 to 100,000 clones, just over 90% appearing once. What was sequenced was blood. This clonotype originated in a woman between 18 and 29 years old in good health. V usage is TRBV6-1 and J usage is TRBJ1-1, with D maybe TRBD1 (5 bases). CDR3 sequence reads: CASSEPTGGGTTEAFF. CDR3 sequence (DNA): TGTGCCAGCAGTGAACCCACCGGCGGGGGGACCACTGAAGCTTTCTTT.